This TCR beta chain was captured in a study of regulatory T cells in long-lasting Graves disease. Study results and limitations: Preferential use of TRBV28, TRBJ1-2 and TRBJ2-5 was seen in persistent disease.

With regard to this clonotype: Antigen specificity is unknown.

Germline loops: CDR1 MNHEY, CDR2 SVGEGT. The CDR3 is 13 amino acids. Trimming took off 6 bases at V and 2 bases at J, with 11 bases between the two ends. Arm-PCR of CDR3 regions and iRepertoire HTBI primers were used to build TCR beta libraries. One entry per CDR3 protein, called by TCRdb with MiXCR from the multiplex PCR reads. The repertoire holds around 460,000 distinct CDR3 sequences, with 20% to 25% as singletons. Time point in this sample: persistent/refractory GD, antithyroid drugs over 5 years with positive TRAb. Scientists built the TCR library using RNA that was extracted from PBMCs. The source was peripheral blood mononuclear cells (PBMCs), collected when the disease was refractory, from a patient treated with antithyroid drugs. V usage is TRBV6-2 or TRBV6-3 and J usage is TRBJ2-7; D is unresolved. The TCR was taken from a female donor with Graves disease. DNA for the CDR3: TGTGCCAGCAGCCGCCTCGGCCCCTACGAGCAGTACTTC. Amino acid sequence: CASSRLGPYEQYF.